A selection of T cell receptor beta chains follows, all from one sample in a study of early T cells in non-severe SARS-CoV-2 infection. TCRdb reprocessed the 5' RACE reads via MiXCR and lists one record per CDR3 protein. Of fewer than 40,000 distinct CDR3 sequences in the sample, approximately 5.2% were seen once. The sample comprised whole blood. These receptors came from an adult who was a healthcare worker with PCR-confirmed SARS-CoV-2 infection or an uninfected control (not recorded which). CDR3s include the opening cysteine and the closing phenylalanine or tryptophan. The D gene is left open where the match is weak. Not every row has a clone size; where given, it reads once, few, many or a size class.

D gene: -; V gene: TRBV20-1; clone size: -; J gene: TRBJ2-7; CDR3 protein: CSASFSAGSYEQYF; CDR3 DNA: TGCAGTGCTAGTTTCTCGGCGGGTTCCTACGAGCAGTACTTC
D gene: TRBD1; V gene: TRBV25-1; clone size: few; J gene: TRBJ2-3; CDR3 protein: CASGQDRGGADTQYF; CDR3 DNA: TGTGCCAGCGGACAGGACAGGGGTGGGGCAGATACGCAGTATTTT
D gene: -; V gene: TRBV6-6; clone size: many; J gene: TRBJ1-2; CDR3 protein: CASSYSVAGEGNYGYTF; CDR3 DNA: TGTGCCAGCAGTTACTCGGTCGCGGGGGAGGGTAACTATGGCTACACCTTC
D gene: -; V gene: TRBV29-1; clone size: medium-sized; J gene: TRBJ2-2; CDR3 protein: CSVTSNGELFF; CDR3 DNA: TGCAGCGTTACGAGCAACGGGGAGCTGTTTTTT
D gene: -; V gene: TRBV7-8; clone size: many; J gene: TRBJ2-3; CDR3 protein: CASSLDPSGTDTQYF; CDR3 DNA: TGTGCCAGCAGCTTAGATCCTAGCGGCACAGATACGCAGTATTTT
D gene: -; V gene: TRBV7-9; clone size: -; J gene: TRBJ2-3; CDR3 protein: CASSLAEDLVF; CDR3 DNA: TGTGCCAGCAGCTTAGCGGAAGACCTAGTATTT
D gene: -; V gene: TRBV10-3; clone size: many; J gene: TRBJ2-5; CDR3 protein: CAISSQAIGGTQYF; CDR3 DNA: TGTGCCATCAGCTCACAGGCGATCGGCGGGACCCAGTACTTC
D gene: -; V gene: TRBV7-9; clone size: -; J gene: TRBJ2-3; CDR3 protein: CASSQGWYPRTDTQYF; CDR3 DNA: TGTGCCAGCAGCCAAGGGTGGTACCCCCGCACAGATACGCAGTATTTT
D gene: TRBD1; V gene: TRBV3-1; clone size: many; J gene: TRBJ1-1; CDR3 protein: CASTRGQEAFF; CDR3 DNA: TGTGCCAGCACGAGGGGGCAAGAAGCTTTCTTT
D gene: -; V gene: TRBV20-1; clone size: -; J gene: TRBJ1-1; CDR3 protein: CSASKGRDTEAFF; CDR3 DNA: TGCAGTGCTAGCAAAGGCAGGGACACTGAAGCTTTCTTT
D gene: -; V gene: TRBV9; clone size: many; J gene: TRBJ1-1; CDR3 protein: CASSVVGKVTEAFF; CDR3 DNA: TGTGCCAGCAGCGTAGTAGGGAAGGTAACTGAAGCTTTCTTT
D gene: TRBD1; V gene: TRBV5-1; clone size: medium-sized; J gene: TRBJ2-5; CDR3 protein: CASSLRGGETQYF; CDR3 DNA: TGCGCCAGCAGCTTGCGAGGGGGCGAGACCCAGTACTTC
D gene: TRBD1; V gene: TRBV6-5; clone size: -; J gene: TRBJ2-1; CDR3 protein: CASSERTGVQFF; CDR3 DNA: TGTGCCAGCAGTGAACGGACAGGGGTGCAGTTCTTC
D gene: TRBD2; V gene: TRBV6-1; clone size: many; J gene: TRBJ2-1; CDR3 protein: CASRELAGGSYSYNEQFF; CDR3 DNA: TGTGCCAGCAGGGAACTAGCGGGAGGATCCTACTCCTACAATGAGCAGTTCTTC
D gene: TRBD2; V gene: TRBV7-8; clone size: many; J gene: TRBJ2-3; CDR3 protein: CASSPLSGSIDTQYF; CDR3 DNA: TGTGCCAGCAGCCCTCTAAGCGGGAGCATAGATACGCAGTATTTT
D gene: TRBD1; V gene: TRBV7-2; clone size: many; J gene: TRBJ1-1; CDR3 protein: CASSPRTGVEAFF; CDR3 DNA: TGTGCCAGCAGCCCCCGGACAGGGGTAGAGGCTTTCTTT
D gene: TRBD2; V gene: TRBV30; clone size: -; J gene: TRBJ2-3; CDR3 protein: CAWSAGTSGMSTDTQYF; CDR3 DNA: TGTGCCTGGAGTGCGGGGACTAGCGGGATGAGCACAGATACGCAGTATTTT
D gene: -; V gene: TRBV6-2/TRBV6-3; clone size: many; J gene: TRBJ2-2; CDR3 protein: CASSYWRSDTGELFF; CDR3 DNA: TGTGCCAGCAGTTACTGGCGGTCGGACACCGGGGAGCTGTTTTTT
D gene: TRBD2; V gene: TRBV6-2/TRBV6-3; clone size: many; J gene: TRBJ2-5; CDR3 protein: CASSLSPGGETQYF; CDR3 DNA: TGTGCCAGCAGTTTAAGTCCGGGAGGGGAGACCCAGTACTTC
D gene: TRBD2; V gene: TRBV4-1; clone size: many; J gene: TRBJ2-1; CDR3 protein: CASSQEGAGTSGTKQFF; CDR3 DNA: TGCGCCAGCAGCCAAGAGGGAGCCGGGACTAGCGGTACGAAGCAGTTCTTC
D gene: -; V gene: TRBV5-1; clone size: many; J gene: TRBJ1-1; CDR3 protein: CASSEYRVDEAFF; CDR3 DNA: TGCGCCAGCAGCGAATACAGGGTAGACGAAGCTTTCTTT
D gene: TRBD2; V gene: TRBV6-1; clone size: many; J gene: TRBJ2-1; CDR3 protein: CATSREENNEQFF; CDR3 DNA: TGTGCCACCTCACGGGAGGAGAACAATGAGCAGTTCTTC
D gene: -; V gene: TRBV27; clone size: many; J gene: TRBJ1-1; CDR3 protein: CASSEGGGGTEAFF; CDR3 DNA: TGTGCCAGCAGTGAGGGAGGGGGGGGCACTGAAGCTTTCTTT
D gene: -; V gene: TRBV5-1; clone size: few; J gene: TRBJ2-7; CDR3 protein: CASSLGYEQYF; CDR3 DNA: TGCGCCAGCAGCTTGGGTTACGAGCAGTACTTC
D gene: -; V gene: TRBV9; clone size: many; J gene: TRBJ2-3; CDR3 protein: CASSVGTTRTDTQYF; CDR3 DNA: TGTGCCAGCAGCGTAGGGACCACCCGCACAGATACGCAGTATTTT
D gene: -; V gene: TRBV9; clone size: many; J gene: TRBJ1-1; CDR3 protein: CASSPGQNTEAFF; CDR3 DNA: TGTGCCAGCAGCCCCGGCCAGAACACTGAAGCTTTCTTT
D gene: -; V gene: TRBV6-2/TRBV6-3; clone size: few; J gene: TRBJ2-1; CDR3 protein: CASSLDGGRARGEQFF; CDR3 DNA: TGTGCCAGCAGTCTCGACGGAGGGAGGGCCAGGGGTGAGCAGTTCTTC
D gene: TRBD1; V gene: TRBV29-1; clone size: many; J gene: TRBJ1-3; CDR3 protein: CSVAADRVSGNTIYF; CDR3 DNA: TGCAGCGTTGCGGCCGACAGGGTCTCTGGAAACACCATATATTTT
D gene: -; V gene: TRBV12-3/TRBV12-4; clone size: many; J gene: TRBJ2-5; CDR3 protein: CASSFGAGPQYF; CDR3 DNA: TGTGCCAGCAGTTTCGGTGCGGGGCCCCAGTACTTC
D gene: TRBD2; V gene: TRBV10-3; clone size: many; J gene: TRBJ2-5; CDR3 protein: CAISEQSGSQETQYF; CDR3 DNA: TGTGCCATCAGTGAGCAGAGCGGGAGCCAAGAGACCCAGTACTTC
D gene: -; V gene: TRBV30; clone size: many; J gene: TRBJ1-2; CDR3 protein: CAWSLPGRGYGYTF; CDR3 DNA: TGTGCCTGGAGTTTACCGGGACGAGGCTATGGCTACACCTTC
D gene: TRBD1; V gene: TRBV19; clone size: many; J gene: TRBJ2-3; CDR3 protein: CASSIGTGGTDTQYF; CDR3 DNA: TGTGCCAGTAGTATAGGTACAGGGGGAACAGATACGCAGTATTTT
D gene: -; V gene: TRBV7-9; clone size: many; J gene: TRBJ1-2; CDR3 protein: CASSFSLWDTNYGYTF; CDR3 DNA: TGTGCCAGCAGCTTCTCCTTGTGGGACACGAACTATGGCTACACCTTC